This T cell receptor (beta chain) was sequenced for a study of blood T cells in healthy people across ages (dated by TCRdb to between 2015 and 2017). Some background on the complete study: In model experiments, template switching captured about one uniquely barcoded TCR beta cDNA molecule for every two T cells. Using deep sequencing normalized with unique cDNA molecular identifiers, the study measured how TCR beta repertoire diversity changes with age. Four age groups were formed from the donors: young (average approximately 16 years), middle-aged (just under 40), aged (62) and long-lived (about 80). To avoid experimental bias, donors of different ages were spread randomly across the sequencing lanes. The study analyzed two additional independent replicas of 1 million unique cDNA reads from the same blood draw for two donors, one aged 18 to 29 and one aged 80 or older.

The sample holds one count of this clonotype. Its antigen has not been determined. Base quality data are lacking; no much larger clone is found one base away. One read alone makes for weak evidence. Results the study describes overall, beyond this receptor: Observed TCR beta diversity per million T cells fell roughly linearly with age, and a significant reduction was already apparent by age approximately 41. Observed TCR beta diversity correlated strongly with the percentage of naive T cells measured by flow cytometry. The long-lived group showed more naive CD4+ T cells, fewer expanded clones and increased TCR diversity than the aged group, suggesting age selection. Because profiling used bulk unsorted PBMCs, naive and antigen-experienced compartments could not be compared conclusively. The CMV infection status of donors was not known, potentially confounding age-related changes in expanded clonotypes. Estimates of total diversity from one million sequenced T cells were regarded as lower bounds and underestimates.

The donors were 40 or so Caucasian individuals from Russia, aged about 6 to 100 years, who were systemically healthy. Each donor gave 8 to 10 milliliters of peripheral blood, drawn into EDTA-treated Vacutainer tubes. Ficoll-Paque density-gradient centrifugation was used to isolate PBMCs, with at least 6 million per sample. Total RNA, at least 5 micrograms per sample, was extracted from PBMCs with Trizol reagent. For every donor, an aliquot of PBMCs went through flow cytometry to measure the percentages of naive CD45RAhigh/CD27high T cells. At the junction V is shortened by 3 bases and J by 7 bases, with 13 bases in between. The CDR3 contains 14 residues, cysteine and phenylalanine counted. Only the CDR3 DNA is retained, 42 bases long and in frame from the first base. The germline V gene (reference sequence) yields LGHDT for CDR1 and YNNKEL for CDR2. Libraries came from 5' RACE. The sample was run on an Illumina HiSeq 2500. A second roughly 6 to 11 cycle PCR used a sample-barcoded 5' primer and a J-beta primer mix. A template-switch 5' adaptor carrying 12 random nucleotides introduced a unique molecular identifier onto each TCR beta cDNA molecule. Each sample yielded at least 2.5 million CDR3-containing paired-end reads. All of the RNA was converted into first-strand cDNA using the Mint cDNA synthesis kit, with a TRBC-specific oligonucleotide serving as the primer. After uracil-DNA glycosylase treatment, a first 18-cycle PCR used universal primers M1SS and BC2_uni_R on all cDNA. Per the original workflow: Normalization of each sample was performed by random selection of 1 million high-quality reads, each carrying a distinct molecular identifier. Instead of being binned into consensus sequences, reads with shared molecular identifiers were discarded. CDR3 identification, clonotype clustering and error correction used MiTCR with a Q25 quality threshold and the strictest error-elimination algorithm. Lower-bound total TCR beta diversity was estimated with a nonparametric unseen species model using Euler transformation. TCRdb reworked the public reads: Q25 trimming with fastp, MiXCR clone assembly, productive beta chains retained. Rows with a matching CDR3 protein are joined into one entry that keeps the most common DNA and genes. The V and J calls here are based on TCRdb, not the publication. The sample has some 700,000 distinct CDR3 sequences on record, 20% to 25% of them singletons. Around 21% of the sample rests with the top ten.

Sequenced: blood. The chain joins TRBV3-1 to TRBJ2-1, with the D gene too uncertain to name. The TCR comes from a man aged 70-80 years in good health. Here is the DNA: TGTGCCAGCAGCCAGGCCCCCATTTGGAATGAGCAGTTCTTC. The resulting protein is CASSQAPIWNEQFF.